These 9 T cell receptor beta chains were all obtained from the same sample, sequenced in a study of cytotoxic CD8 clonotypes in ibrutinib-treated CLL. TCRdb keeps only in-frame clones here, not all; method: immunoSEQ multiplex PCR. The sample consists of 60,000 to 65,000 clones, less than 75% of them appearing once. This material consisted of PBMCs, taken after 12 months of ibrutinib treatment. All receptors come from a human donor with chronic lymphocytic leukemia.

This clone occurred a few times. The rearrangement joins TRBV6-6 to TRBJ1-1; unclear D gene. Germline CDR1 MNHNY, CDR2 SVGAGI (reference sequence). This CDR3 comprises 13 residues. V gave up 5 bases and J gave up 1 base, with 8 bases separating them. Here the CDR3 DNA reads TGTGCCAGCAGTAGTGGACCGAACACTGAAGCTTTCTTT. It encodes CASSSGPNTEAFF.

The rearrangement uses TRBV5-1 and TRBJ2-3; D gene uncertain. The CDR3 runs 12 residues. Germline V gene data show CDR1 as SGHRS and CDR2 as YFSETQ. The ends were cut back, 4 bases at V and 3 bases at J, with 6 bases in the middle. The CDR3 DNA sequence: TGCGCCAGCAGCCGCAAAACAGATACGCAGTATTTT. It translates to CASSRKTDTQYF.

This clone was detected only a few times. V and J are TRBV25-1 and TRBJ1-2; TRBD1 is a possible D gene (5 bases). CDR1 is MGHDK, CDR2 SYGVNS, per germline. This CDR3 contains 15 residues. Trimming removed 3 bases from V and 4 bases from J, with 15 bases in between. DNA for the CDR3: TGTGCCAGCAGTGAGGGACTCGACAGTCCCTATGGCTACACCTTC. This translates into CASSEGLDSPYGYTF.

The chain is built from TRBV6-5 and TRBJ2-7; D perhaps matches TRBD1 (5 bases). With 5 bases removed from V and 3 bases from J, the gap between germline ends came to 11 bases. CDR1 and CDR2 (germline): MNHEY, SVGAGI. The CDR3 covers 13 residues. This CDR3 is CASSDTGVYEQYV. The CDR3 DNA is TGTGCCAGCAGTGATACAGGAGTCTACGAGCAGTACGTC.

This clone occurred many times. The V gene is TRBV18, the J gene TRBJ1-2; perhaps TRBD1 as D (5 bases). CDR1 is KGHSH and CDR2 is LQKENI in the germline V gene. Trimming removed 6 bases at V and 4 bases at J, with 18 bases between. The CDR3 is 15 amino acids. For the CDR3, the DNA is TGTGCCAGCTCCCCCAGGGACGGGGACCTCTATGGCTACACCTTC. Amino acid sequence: CASSPRDGDLYGYTF.

This clone was observed a few times. This chain uses TRBV6-5 with TRBJ2-6, with D unresolved. Germline CDR1 reads MNHEY; CDR2 reads SVGAGI. V lost 5 bases, J lost 3 bases, and 8 bases lay in between. This CDR3 region has 14 residues. In nucleotides, the CDR3 is TGTGCCAGCAGTAAGAGCCTTGGGGCCAACGTCCTGACTTTC. Protein sequence: CASSKSLGANVLTF.

The chain links TRBV5-4 to TRBJ1-1, with D unresolved. Between the trimmed V and J ends, which lost 3 bases and 3 bases, there was a span of 6 bases. The CDR3 extends over 12 amino acids. Germline CDR1 reads SGHNT; CDR2 reads YYREEE (reference sequence). As DNA, the CDR3 is TGTGCCAGCAGCTCCACGGACACTGAAGCTTTCTTT. It translates to CASSSTDTEAFF.

This clone has a single count. V and J are TRBV7-9 and TRBJ2-7, with 13 bases fitting TRBD2. This CDR3 is built from 15 residues. The junction had 3 bases not matched to a gene; V was cut back by 5 bases and J by 2 bases. CDR1 and CDR2 (germline): SEHNR, FQNEAQ (reference sequence). The CDR3 loop reads CASSILAGGPYEQYF. The CDR3 bases are TGTGCCAGCAGCATACTAGCGGGAGGGCCCTACGAGCAGTACTTC.

The chain has TRBV6-5 and TRBJ1-2; D gene uncertain. In germline, CDR1 is MNHEY, CDR2 SVGAGI. The CDR3 spans 12 residues. The V end lost 8 bases, the J end lost 4 bases, and 11 bases lay between the germline ends. The CDR3 region has the DNA TGTGCCAGCGGGGAGGAAGCCTATGGCTACACCTTC. It encodes CASGEEAYGYTF.